The 15 T cell receptor beta chains below all came from one sample that was sequenced in a study of cytomegalovirus exposure and HLA in healthy donors. The PCR employed 60 Vbeta primers together with 13 Jbeta primers. Using immunoSEQ multiplex PCR, the repertoire was profiled, and TCRdb retains in-frame clones only, with some absent. The sample shows some 160,000 clones, around 84% of them seen only once. Sequenced sample: PBMCs. Receptors were obtained from a boy younger than 10 in good health and CMV-seronegative.

The J gene is TRBJ2-7, the V gene TRBV2; D perhaps matches TRBD1 (5 bases). Trimming removed 6 bases at V and 2 bases at J, with 20 bases between. Germline values: CDR1 SNHLY, CDR2 FYNNEI. CDR3 length equals 16 residues. The CDR3 loop is CASRATGAPFTYEQYF. The CDR3, as DNA: TGTGCCAGCAGGGCAACAGGAGCACCGTTTACCTACGAGCAGTACTTC.

In this sample, this clone turned up a few times. CDR3 sequence (DNA): TGCGCCAGCAGCTTGGGGTCGCGGGGGGGTAGCTATGGCTACACCTTC. Protein: CASSLGSRGGSYGYTF. The chain couples TRBV5-1 to TRBJ1-2, with a possible D match to TRBD1 (5 bases). This CDR3 has 16 amino acids. Trimming took 0 bases from V and 4 from J, leaving 16 bases between them. The germline gives CDR1 SGHRS, CDR2 YFSETQ.

The rearrangement uses TRBV5-5 and TRBJ1-3; D is ambiguous. V was trimmed by 3 bases and J by 0 bases, leaving 13 bases between them. Per germline, CDR1 SGHKS and CDR2 YYEKEE (reference sequence). CDR3 length: 16 residues. The CDR3 here is CASSSPLRDSGNTIYF. The CDR3 DNA is TGTGCCAGCAGCTCCCCCCTTCGGGACTCTGGAAACACCATATATTTT.

The CDR3 DNA reads as TGTGCCAGCTCACCGCCCGGACAGGGGGCTGCTGAAGCTTTCTTT. Encoded protein: CASSPPGQGAAEAFF. This chain joins TRBV18 and TRBJ1-1, with 11 bases aligning to TRBD1. Germline-derived CDR1 and CDR2 are KGHSH and LQKENI. V lost 3 bases to trimming and J lost 6 bases; unmatched junction nucleotides: 6. CDR3 size: 15 residues.

The V call is TRBV9, the J call TRBJ1-1, with 11 bases that match TRBD1. This CDR3 contains 15 residues. Germline CDR1 is SGDLS and CDR2 is YYNGEE. Trimming took 3 bases from V and 4 from J; bases not matched to a gene: 5. CDR3 in amino acids: CASSGGTGGFTEAFF. Here the CDR3 DNA reads TGTGCCAGCAGCGGAGGGACAGGGGGGTTCACTGAAGCTTTCTTT.

A few counts support this clone. The chain joins TRBV9 to TRBJ1-1; D not resolved. In germline, CDR1 is SGDLS, CDR2 YYNGEE. The CDR3 is 14 amino acids. The V end was cut by 0 bases, the J end by 1 base, with 7 bases between. DNA of the CDR3: TGTGCCAGCAGCGTAGCCAGTGGGAACACTGAAGCTTTCTTT. Translating it yields CASSVASGNTEAFF. Drawing the rest from reference TRBV9 and TRBJ1-1, the complete variable domain is DSGVTQTPKHLITATGQRVTLRCSPRSGDLSVYWYQQSLDQGLQFLIQYYNGEERAKGNILERFSAQQFPDLHSELNLSSLELGDSALYFCASSVASGNTEAFFGQGTRLTVV.

This rearrangement joins TRBV6-5 to TRBJ2-1; weak D call: TRBD2 (5 bases). The CDR3 has 14 residues. V lost 7 bases, J lost 5 bases, and 15 bases lay in between. The germline V gene has CDR1 MNHEY and CDR2 SVGAGI. CDR3: CASTNEGLHNEQFF. The CDR3 region has the DNA TGTGCCAGCACTAACGAGGGCCTTCACAATGAGCAGTTCTTC.

This clone was picked up a small number of times. The chain carries TRBV25-1 and TRBJ2-6; D gene uncertain. With 3 bases removed from V and 3 bases from J, the gap between germline ends came to 3 bases. The length of the CDR3 is 13 residues. In germline, CDR1 is MGHDK, CDR2 SYGVNS. CDR3 DNA sequence: TGTGCCAGCAGTGATAGTGGGGCCAACGTCCTGACTTTC. This gives the protein CASSDSGANVLTF.

The chain employs TRBV7-9 and TRBJ2-7; 8 positions match TRBD2. V was pared by 11 bases and J by 5 bases, with 8 bases of the junction left unmatched. Germline CDR1 is SEHNR and CDR2 is FQNEAQ (reference sequence). The CDR3 runs 12 residues. The CDR3 protein is CALTGGSHEQYF. The CDR3 DNA reads TGTGCCCTAACGGGGGGGTCCCACGAGCAGTACTTC. The full variable domain, completed using reference TRBV7-9 and TRBJ2-7, is DTGVSQNPRHKITKRGQNVTFRCDPISEHNRLYWYRQTLGQGPEFLTYFQNEAQLEKSRLLSDRFSAERPKGSFSTLEIQRTEQGDSAMYLCALTGGSHEQYFGPGTRLTVT.

The chain joins TRBV28 to TRBJ1-4, with D possibly being TRBD1 (6 bases). The V and J ends lost 6 bases and 4 bases respectively, with 15 bases between them. This CDR3 has 15 amino acids. Germline assignment: CDR1 MDHEN and CDR2 SYDVKM. In DNA, the CDR3 is TGTGCCAGCAGCCGCGGAGGGGGGGGTAATGAAAAACTGTTTTTT. Translating it yields CASSRGGGGNEKLFF. The full variable domain, rest sourced from reference TRBV28 and TRBJ1-4, is DVKVTQSSRYLVKRTGEKVFLECVQDMDHENMFWYRQDPGLGLRLIYFSYDVKMKEKGDIPEGYSVSREKKERFSLILESASTNQTSMYLCASSRGGGGNEKLFFGSGTQLSVL.

This clone was counted a single time. The chain carries TRBV11-2 and TRBJ2-7; 12 nucleotides line up with TRBD1. Germline trimming cut 3 bases from V and 5 bases from J; bases unmatched to any gene: 17. Germline loops: CDR1 SGHAT, CDR2 FQNNGV. CDR3 length equals 19 residues. Written as DNA, the CDR3 is TGTGCCAGCAGCTTCTCCGGGACAGGGGGCGATTTTTCCCCCCACGAGCAGTACTTC. Its protein product is CASSFSGTGGDFSPHEQYF.

The chain uses TRBV27 and TRBJ1-6; D unresolved. The CDR3 totals 16 residues. Germline V gene lookup returns CDR1 MNHEY and CDR2 SMNVEV (reference sequence). The ends were cut back, 4 bases at V and 4 bases at J, with 14 bases in the middle. The CDR3 spells CASSSQASWYNSPLHF. In nucleotides, the CDR3 is TGTGCCAGCAGTTCCCAGGCCTCCTGGTATAATTCACCCCTCCACTTT.

The chain combines TRBV7-6 with TRBJ1-3; D is undetermined. The CDR3 is 14 amino acids. Germline lookup yields CDR1 SGHVS and CDR2 FNYEAQ. Trimming shortened V by 0 bases and J by 0 bases, and 3 bases separated the two germline ends. CDR3 in amino acids: CASSLAGSGNTIYF. CDR3 in DNA: TGTGCCAGCAGCTTAGCCGGCTCTGGAAACACCATATATTTT. The full variable domain, its missing parts supplied by reference TRBV7-6 and TRBJ1-3, is GAGVSQSPRYKVTKRGQDVALRCDPISGHVSLYWYRQALGQGPEFLTYFNYEAQQDKSGLPNDRFSAERPEGSISTLTIQRTEQRDSAMYRCASSLAGSGNTIYFGEGSWLTVV.

The chain carries TRBV5-1 and TRBJ1-1; the D gene is possibly TRBD1 (5 bases). This CDR3 region has 14 residues. Trimming cost V 3 bases and J 3 bases, with 12 bases left between them. Germline CDR1 reads SGHRS; CDR2 reads YFSETQ. The CDR3 DNA follows: TGCGCCAGCAGCTCCCAGGGAGGGGACACTGAAGCTTTCTTT. Its translation is CASSSQGGDTEAFF.

The chain is built from TRBV6-4 and TRBJ1-1, with D unclear. In germline, CDR1 is MRHNA, CDR2 SNTAGT. V was shortened by 5 bases and J by 6 bases, with 19 bases between the two germline ends. There are 15 residues in the CDR3. The CDR3 sequence is CASSLDGVPHAEAFF. CDR3 sequence (DNA): TGTGCCAGCAGTCTAGACGGGGTCCCTCACGCTGAAGCTTTCTTT.